Listed below are T cell receptor beta chains from one sample, sequenced in a study of blood T cell repertoires in COVID-19. Method: immunoSEQ multiplex PCR; TCRdb's copy keeps in-frame clones and lacks some. The sample carries roughly 280,000 clones, approximately 90% recorded once. Sequenced material: PBMCs or T cells enriched from blood (not recorded which). Receptors originate from a man in his forties who had been exposed to COVID-19. The CDR3 runs from the conserved cysteine through the conserved F or W. A D gene is named only where the DNA matches it firmly. Clone size is given for some rows only: seen once, a few or many times, or a class if the clone is expanded.

TRBJ2-1 NA TRBV5-1 NA 15 TGCGCCAGCAGCTTGGAGCCAGGGGTATCTCTTCGGCAGTTCTTC CASSLEPGVSLRQFF
TRBJ1-4 TRBD1 TRBV3-1/TRBV3-2 NA 14 TGTGCCAGCAGACTCAGGGGGGCTAATGAAAAACTGTTTTTT CASRLRGANEKLFF
TRBJ2-1 TRBD2 TRBV4-2 NA 17 TGTGCCAGCAGCCAGGCCCGACTAGCGGGAGTAAACAATGAGCAGTTCTTC CASSQARLAGVNNEQFF
TRBJ2-7 NA TRBV21-1 once 14 TGTGCCAGCAGCCCTTCCCGGGGGACTTTTTCTCAGTACTTC CASSPSRGTFSQYF
TRBJ1-1 NA TRBV7-9 NA 19 TGTGCCAGCAGCTTAGCGCCGGGACACGGGAGGACAATGAACACTGAAGCTTTCTTT CASSLAPGHGRTMNTEAFF
TRBJ1-4 NA TRBV12-3/TRBV12-4 NA 11 TGTGCCAGCAGCCATAATGAAAAACTGTTTTTT CASSHNEKLFF
TRBJ2-2 TRBD1 TRBV4-1 NA 16 TGCGCCAGCAGCTCACATTTACAGGGGGCGACCGGGGAGCTGTTTTTT CASSSHLQGATGELFF
TRBJ2-5 NA TRBV3-1/TRBV3-2 NA 13 NA CASSHLRFGTQYF
TRBJ1-6 TRBD1 TRBV27 NA 15 TGTGCCAGCAGTTTAGGACAGGGGTATAATTCACCCCTCCACTTT CASSLGQGYNSPLHF
TRBJ1-2 TRBD1 TRBV11-2 NA 17 TGTGCCAGCAGCTTAGGCCCGACAGGGGGAGCTAACTATGGCTACACCTTC CASSLGPTGGANYGYTF
TRBJ2-5 TRBD2 TRBV4-3 NA 15 TGCGCCAGCAGCCGGAGTAGCGGGGGGGGAGAGACCCAGTACTTC CASSRSSGGGETQYF
TRBJ1-2 NA TRBV29-1 NA 9 TGCAGCCCATCCCAGGGCTACACCTTC CSPSQGYTF
TRBJ1-2 NA TRBV11-2 NA 14 TGTGCCAGCAGCTTAAACGAGGGAAGCAATGGCTACACCTTC CASSLNEGSNGYTF
TRBJ1-2 NA TRBV28 NA 12 TGTGCCAGCAGTTTAGAGTGGTATGGCTACACCTTC CASSLEWYGYTF
TRBJ2-3 TRBD2 TRBV28 NA 19 TGTGCCAGCAGTTCCCGGACTAGCGGGAGGATCTGGGGCACAGATACGCAGTATTTT CASSSRTSGRIWGTDTQYF
TRBJ2-7 NA TRBV11-2 once 14 TGTGCCAGCAGCTTACGGCAGGTTTCTCGCGAGCAGTACTTC CASSLRQVSREQYF
TRBJ1-1 NA TRBV11-3 NA 16 TGTGCCAGCAGCTTAATTTTCTGGGCGCACGACACTGAAGCTTTCTTT CASSLIFWAHDTEAFF
TRBJ1-6 NA TRBV7-9 once 16 TGTGCCAGCAGCTTAGCCCGCTCAGGGGACAATTCACCCCTCCACTTT CASSLARSGDNSPLHF
TRBJ1-6 NA TRBV12-3/TRBV12-4 NA 12 TGTGCCACCCGGGAGTATAATTCACCCCTCCACTTT CATREYNSPLHF
TRBJ2-1 TRBD2 TRBV3-1/TRBV3-2 NA 15 TGTGCCAGCAGCCTGACTAGCGGGAGTCAGCGTGAGCAGTTCTTC CASSLTSGSQREQFF
TRBJ2-1 TRBD2 TRBV4-1 NA 15 TGCGCCAGCAGGGGACTAGCGGGAGGTTTAAGTGAGCAGTTCTTC CASRGLAGGLSEQFF
TRBJ2-2 TRBD1 TRBV24-1 NA 14 TGTGCCACCAGCCGACAGGGGGTCGCCGGGGAGCTGTTTTTT CATSRQGVAGELFF
TRBJ2-2 NA TRBV19 NA 12 TGTGCCAGTCAGTCGAACACCGGGGAGCTGTTTTTT CASQSNTGELFF
TRBJ1-2 NA TRBV30 NA 13 TGTGCCTGGAGTCAGGGTTACTACTATGGCTACACCTTC CAWSQGYYYGYTF
TRBJ1-4 TRBD1 TRBV5-6 NA 15 TGTGCCAGCAGCTTCGCGGCAGGGGGCGACGAAAAACTGTTTTTT CASSFAAGGDEKLFF
TRBJ2-7 TRBD1 TRBV18 NA 14 TGTGCCAGCTCACCGACAGGGAAAGTCTACGAGCAGTACTTC CASSPTGKVYEQYF
TRBJ2-1 TRBD1 TRBV7-9 NA 15 TGTGCCAGCAGCTTATTCGGGACAGGTGGAAATGAGCAGTTCTTC CASSLFGTGGNEQFF
TRBJ2-1 TRBD2 TRBV7-2 NA 15 TGTGCCAGCAGCCCCCGTACTAGCGGCAGCAATGAGCAGTTCTTC CASSPRTSGSNEQFF
TRBJ1-1 TRBD1 TRBV5-1 NA 15 TGCGCCAGCAGTCCCCCCGGGACAGAGAACACTGAAGCTTTCTTT CASSPPGTENTEAFF
TRBJ2-3 NA TRBV5-1 once 15 TGCGCCAGCAGCCCGGAGGGGATAAGCACAGATACGCAGTATTTT CASSPEGISTDTQYF
TRBJ2-5 TRBD1 TRBV24-1 NA 16 TGTGCCACCAGTGACCCTAAGGACAGGGGGTCGGAGACCCAGTACTTC CATSDPKDRGSETQYF
TRBJ2-5 NA TRBV5-1 NA 13 TGCGCCAGCAGCTTGTACCAGCAAGAGACCCAGTACTTC CASSLYQQETQYF
TRBJ2-1 TRBD2 TRBV9 NA 18 TGTGCCAGCAGCGTAGGGACTAGCGGGAGCAAAACCTACAATGAGCAGTTCTTC CASSVGTSGSKTYNEQFF
TRBJ1-3 NA TRBV28 many 14 TGTGCCAGCAGTTCTGGACATCTTGGAAACACCATATATTTT CASSSGHLGNTIYF
TRBJ1-2 NA TRBV29-1 NA 15 TGCAGCGTTGTTTCTGGTGACGGAGCTAACTATGGCTACACCTTC CSVVSGDGANYGYTF
TRBJ2-7 NA TRBV7-6 NA 15 TGTGCCAGCAGCCCGGGACACCGGGCGCCCTACGAGCAGTACTTC CASSPGHRAPYEQYF
TRBJ1-1 NA TRBV6-5 NA 15 TGTGCCAGCAGACAACCGGGACAAGTGAACACTGAAGCTTTCTTT CASRQPGQVNTEAFF
TRBJ2-7 NA TRBV13 NA 15 TGTGCCAGCAGCACCCAGCGGGTGGGAGCCTACGAGCAGTACTTC CASSTQRVGAYEQYF
TRBJ1-3 NA TRBV6-6 NA 16 TGTGCCAGCAGTCCGACTTCCGGGAACTCTGGAAACACCATATATTTT CASSPTSGNSGNTIYF
TRBJ1-1 NA TRBV27 NA 14 TGTGCCAGCAGGTACCGCGCAACGAACACTGAAGCTTTCTTT CASRYRATNTEAFF
TRBJ2-7 NA TRBV9 few 13 TGTGCCAGCAGCCCACCCCGGGGCTACGAGCAGTACTTC CASSPPRGYEQYF
TRBJ1-2 NA TRBV29-1 NA 14 TGCAGCGTTGAAGGTATAGGGGGAAACTATGGCTACACCTTC CSVEGIGGNYGYTF
TRBJ2-1 TRBD1 TRBV2 NA 15 TGTGCCAGCAGTAACGGACAGGGGTCATACAATGAGCAGTTCTTC CASSNGQGSYNEQFF
TRBJ2-7 TRBD2 TRBV28 once 14 TGTGCCAGCAGTTCCCCTAGCGGGAGTTACGAGCAGTACTTC CASSSPSGSYEQYF
TRBJ2-2 TRBD2 TRBV5-1 NA 16 TGCGCCAGCAGCTTGGCGGGACTAGCGCCTACCGGGGAGCTGTTTTTT CASSLAGLAPTGELFF
TRBJ2-5 NA TRBV30 NA 11 TGTGCCTGGGACTCTCAAGAGACCCAGTACTTC CAWDSQETQYF
TRBJ1-5 NA TRBV23-1 NA 14 TGCGCCAGCAGTCTACAGGGAGGCAATCAGCCCCAGCATTTT CASSLQGGNQPQHF
TRBJ2-7 TRBD2 TRBV15 NA 17 TGTGCCACCAGCACCAGGACTAGCGGGAGACTGGTCTACGAGCAGTACTTC CATSTRTSGRLVYEQYF
TRBJ2-2 TRBD1 TRBV9 NA 16 TGTGCCAGCAGCCCAGTTCGGGGACAGGTAACCGGGGAGCTGTTTTTT CASSPVRGQVTGELFF
TRBJ2-7 NA TRBV5-8 NA 13 TGTGCCAGCAGCTTGTTTGGGGGCGCCGAGCAGTACTTC CASSLFGGAEQYF
TRBJ1-1 TRBD1 TRBV12-5 NA 14 TGTGCTAGTGGCCCGGGACAGGAGAACACTGAAGCTTTCTTT CASGPGQENTEAFF
TRBJ2-7 TRBD2 TRBV19 NA 15 TGTGCCAGTAGTATCCTGGACGGGACTAGCGACGAGCAGTACTTC CASSILDGTSDEQYF
TRBJ2-1 NA TRBV5-1 once 15 TGCGCCAGCAGATCAACCGGGACTCAAGGGAATGAGCAGTTCTTC CASRSTGTQGNEQFF